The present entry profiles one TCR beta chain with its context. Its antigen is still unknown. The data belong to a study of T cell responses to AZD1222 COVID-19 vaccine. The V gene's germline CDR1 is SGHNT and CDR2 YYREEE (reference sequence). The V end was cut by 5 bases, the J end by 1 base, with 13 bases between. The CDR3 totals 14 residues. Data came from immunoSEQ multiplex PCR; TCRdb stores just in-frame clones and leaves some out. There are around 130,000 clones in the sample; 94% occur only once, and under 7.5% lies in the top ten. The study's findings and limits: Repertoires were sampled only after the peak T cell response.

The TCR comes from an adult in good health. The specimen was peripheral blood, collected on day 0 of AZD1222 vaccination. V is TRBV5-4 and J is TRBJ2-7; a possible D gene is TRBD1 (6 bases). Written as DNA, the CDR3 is TGTGCCAGCAGTTCGGACAGTTTTTCCTACGAGCAGTACTTC. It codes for CASSSDSFSYEQYF.